This TCR beta chain was identified during a study of blood T cell repertoires in COVID-19. Study overall: T cells, B-cell-depleted T cells, or PBMCs provided the cDNA or gDNA that served as material.

The CDR3 contains 16 residues. In germline, CDR1 is SGDLS, CDR2 YYNGEE. With V trimmed by 2 bases and J by 0 bases, 1 base remained unmatched. Individuals drawn from about two dozen US areas were about 18 to 100 years old. Which cohort a participant joined came from the clinical history participants gave. Recovered status applied to Cohort 3 donors who had two consecutive negative PCRs. It also applied to those with clearance or with symptom resolution. Using immunoSEQ multiplex PCR, the repertoire was profiled, and TCRdb retains in-frame clones only, with some absent. This table has approximately 130,000 clones, around four fifths appearing once.

This chain joins TRBV9 and TRBJ2-1; TRBD2 matches at 11 bases. The TCR sequence derives from a man in his thirties or forties who had recovered from COVID-19. Sequencing input: PBMCs or T cells enriched from blood (not recorded which). The CDR3 reads CASSVSGRASYNEQFF. DNA for the CDR3: TGTGCCAGCAGCGTTAGCGGGAGGGCCTCCTACAATGAGCAGTTCTTC.